This TCR beta chain was captured by sequencing in a study of T cell changes during pregnancy in multiple sclerosis. The ends were cut back, 7 bases at V and 0 bases at J, with 10 bases in the middle. This CDR3 contains 14 residues. Germline-derived CDR1 and CDR2 are SEHNR and FQNEAQ (reference sequence). Profiled with immunoSEQ multiplex PCR; TCRdb holds only in-frame clones, not every one. Of fewer than 130,000 clones listed, roughly 90% are singletons. Material: peripheral blood, obtained after pregnancy. This TCR derives from a female donor with multiple sclerosis, enrolled in a pregnancy study. J is TRBJ1-3 and V is TRBV7-9, with D unclear. The chain's CDR3 is CASKPRGSGNTIYF. The DNA of the CDR3 is TGTGCCAGCAAACCTCGGGGCTCTGGAAACACCATATATTTT.